This T cell receptor beta chain is drawn from a study of cytomegalovirus exposure and HLA in healthy donors. Study-wide findings and caveats: A later analysis linked a missense variant in DCLRE1C to the trimming of TCR beta V and J genes.

The germline CDR1 and CDR2 sequences are LGHNA and YNFKEQ. This CDR3 region has 15 residues. V lost 1 base and J lost 3, with 11 bases in between. The study ran its PCR with 60 Vbeta and 13 Jbeta primers. Generated by immunoSEQ multiplex PCR, the TCRdb table keeps only in-frame clones and is missing some. Of approximately 300,000 clones listed, approximately 85% are singletons. A single count supports this clone. The antigen is unknown. The sequence came from a woman aged 40 to 55 in good health and CMV-seropositive. Sequencing input: PBMCs. The chain has TRBV4-2 and TRBJ2-3, with no clear D. The chain's CDR3 is CASSQVDGYTDTQYF. CDR3 nucleotide sequence: TGTGCCAGCAGCCAAGTTGACGGGTATACAGATACGCAGTATTTT.